These 27 T cell receptor beta chains came from one sample sequenced in a study of neoadjuvant anti-PD-1 for oral cavity cancer. The protocol was immunoSEQ multiplex PCR, while the TCRdb copy is restricted to in-frame clones and leaves out a portion. The sample carries 65,000 to 95,000 clones, roughly four fifths recorded once. Material: PBMCs, obtained before nivolumab (anti-PD-1) treatment. These receptor sequences come from a person between 40 and 79 years old with oral cavity squamous cell carcinoma.

This chain connects TRBV11-2 to TRBJ2-2, with TRBD2 identical over 8 bases. J gave up 6 bases and V 5 bases, and 14 bases lay outside the gene matches. Germline CDR1 reads SGHAT; CDR2 reads FQNNGV. CDR3 length: 17 amino acids. CDR3 loop: CASSRDHGTSLAGELFF. CDR3 nucleotide sequence: TGTGCCAGCAGCCGGGACCACGGGACTAGTTTAGCCGGGGAGCTGTTTTTT.

The chain combines TRBV7-6 with TRBJ2-3; D is possibly TRBD2 (5 bases). Trimming took 5 bases from V and 4 from J, leaving 10 bases between them. The CDR3 is made up of 13 amino acids. The germline gives CDR1 SGHVS, CDR2 FNYEAQ. DNA of the CDR3: TGTGCCAGCAGCCGGCTAGCATCAGATACGCAGTATTTT. Its translation: CASSRLASDTQYF.

This chain links TRBV5-1 with TRBJ1-2; TRBD1 is a possible D gene (6 bases). The CDR3 runs to 13 residues. V was clipped by 1 base and J by 10 bases, with 14 bases between them. Germline values: CDR1 SGHRS, CDR2 YFSETQ. CDR3 residues: CASSLWTASNYTF. The CDR3 nucleotides read TGCGCCAGCAGCTTGTGGACAGCCTCCAACTACACCTTC. Full variable domain (missing parts from reference TRBV5-1 and TRBJ1-2): KAGVTQTPRYLIKTRGQQVTLSCSPISGHRSVSWYQQTPGQGLQFLFEYFSETQRNKGNFPGRFSGRQFSNSRSEMNVSTLELGDSALYLCASSLWTASNYTFGSGTRLTVV.

CDR3 region: CASSYSNAANQPQHF. CDR3 coding DNA: TGTGCCAGCAGTTACTCGAATGCTGCCAATCAGCCCCAGCATTTT. This chain joins TRBV6-5 and TRBJ1-5; D gene ambiguous. The CDR3 is 15 residues long. CDR1 is MNHEY and CDR2 is SVGAGI in the germline V gene. The V gene lost 0 bases and the J gene lost 3 bases, with 9 bases spanning the gap.

The J gene is TRBJ2-2, the V gene TRBV7-2; 7 nucleotides agree with TRBD2. The CDR3 has 16 amino acids. The germline V gene encodes CDR1 SGHTA and CDR2 FQGNSA. Trimming cost V 4 bases and J 6 bases; bases outside gene matches: 11. CDR3 sequence (DNA): TGTGCCAGCAGCTCTAGACTAGCCTCGGACCCCGGGGAGCTGTTTTTT. It specifies CASSSRLASDPGELFF.

The V gene is TRBV27, the J gene TRBJ2-7; TRBD2 matches 9 bases. The J segment lost 4 bases and the V segment lost 4 bases, leaving 5 bases of the junction unmatched. The germline V gene has CDR1 MNHEY and CDR2 SMNVEV (reference sequence). CDR3 length: 14 amino acids. CDR3 residues: CASSWVAGVYEQYF. The CDR3 DNA follows: TGTGCCAGCAGTTGGGTAGCGGGGGTGTACGAGCAGTACTTC.

This sequence joins TRBV11-2 and TRBJ2-7, with 10 bases matching TRBD2. Germline assignment: CDR1 SGHAT and CDR2 FQNNGV. This CDR3 contains 15 residues. J gave up 2 bases and V 6 bases, and 7 bases lay outside the gene matches. The CDR3 is CASRGGLAGAYEQYF. The CDR3 DNA reads TGTGCCAGCAGAGGTGGGCTAGCGGGAGCCTACGAGCAGTACTTC.

The V call is TRBV11-2, the J call TRBJ1-1; D uncertain. The CDR3 covers 12 residues. V gave up 1 base and J gave up 4 bases, with 4 bases separating them. CDR1 is SGHAT and CDR2 is FQNNGV in the germline V gene. CDR3 bases: TGTGCCAGCAGCTTAGGGTTCACTGAAGCTTTCTTT. As protein: CASSLGFTEAFF.

The chain recombines TRBV5-6 with TRBJ2-7; either TRBD1 or TRBD2 may fit D (5 bases each). The CDR3 loop spans 16 amino acids. V was pared by 4 bases and J by 0 bases, with 17 bases between. CDR1 and CDR2 from the germline V gene are SGHDT and YYEEEE. This CDR3 is CASSTRDRMSSYEQYF. CDR3 in DNA: TGTGCCAGCAGCACCAGGGACCGAATGAGCTCCTACGAGCAGTACTTC. Looking up the rest from reference TRBV5-6 and TRBJ2-7 gives the full variable domain: DAGVTQSPTHLIKTRGQQVTLRCSPKSGHDTVSWYQQALGQGPQFIFQYYEEEERQRGNFPDRFSGHQFPNYSSELNVNALLLGDSALYLCASSTRDRMSSYEQYFGPGTRLTVT.

This chain connects TRBV7-9 to TRBJ2-1, with D possibly TRBD2 on 6 matching bases. The CDR3 loop spans 18 amino acids. V shed 2 bases and J shed 0 bases, with 17 bases lying between them. The germline CDR1 and CDR2 sequences are SEHNR and FQNEAQ (reference sequence). This CDR3 reads CASSLPGDSEGSYNEQFF. The CDR3 DNA reads TGTGCCAGCAGCTTACCGGGGGACTCCGAGGGCTCCTACAATGAGCAGTTCTTC.

In this sample, this clone turned up a few times. The V gene is TRBV6-5, the J gene TRBJ1-2, with TRBD1 matching over 8 bases. This CDR3 comprises 12 residues. From germline, CDR1 is MNHEY and CDR2 SVGAGI. Germline trimming cut 6 bases from V and 6 bases from J; bases unmatched to any gene: 3. The CDR3 loop is CASSRQGNGYTF. CDR3 bases: TGTGCCAGCAGCCGACAGGGGAATGGCTACACCTTC.

V gene TRBV2 combines with J gene TRBJ2-1; D gene unclear. CDR1 SNHLY and CDR2 FYNNEI come from the germline V gene. This CDR3 spans 13 amino acids. V lost 6 bases and J lost 5, with 11 bases in between. As DNA, the CDR3 is TGTGCCAGCAGCCCCGGACCGAACAATGAGCAGTTCTTC. This gives the protein CASSPGPNNEQFF.

This chain links TRBV6-1 with TRBJ2-7, with 9 bases identical to TRBD1. V gave up 5 bases and J gave up 5 bases; unmatched junction bases: 10. This CDR3 spans 15 amino acids. The germline V gene has CDR1 MNHNS and CDR2 SASEGT. The CDR3 DNA is TGTGCCAGCAGTCGGGGACAGGGTTCAGTGGACGAGCAGTACTTC. Translated: CASSRGQGSVDEQYF.

The sample holds one count of this clone. The V gene is TRBV10-2, the J gene TRBJ1-5, with 7 bases fitting TRBD1. CDR1 and CDR2 from the germline V gene are WSHSY and SAAADI. This CDR3 contains 15 residues. Unmatched junction bases numbered 5, after V lost 2 bases and J lost 4 bases. Here the CDR3 reads CASSEPDRPNQPQHF. The CDR3 nucleotides are TGCGCCAGCAGTGAGCCGGACAGGCCAAATCAGCCCCAGCATTTT.

The rearrangement joins TRBV11-2 to TRBJ2-7; 9 bases are a match to TRBD2. V was clipped by 5 bases and J by 0 bases; unmatched bases: 11. CDR1 is SGHAT, CDR2 FQNNGV, per germline. This CDR3 is 17 amino acids long. CDR3 amino acids: CASSPRWTSDSSYEQYF. In DNA, the CDR3 is TGTGCCAGCAGCCCCCGGTGGACTAGCGACTCCTCCTACGAGCAGTACTTC.

The rearrangement uses TRBV7-3 and TRBJ2-3; TRBD2 agrees at 7 bases. Germline lookup yields CDR1 SGHTA and CDR2 FQGTGA. V dropped 2 bases and J dropped 5; count of bases not matched to a gene: 10. The length of the CDR3 is 16 residues. CDR3 sequence (DNA): TGTGCCAGCAGCTTAGGGCTAGCGGAGAGGGGAGATACGCAGTATTTT. Its translation is CASSLGLAERGDTQYF.

The chain uses TRBV7-8 and TRBJ2-7; weak D call: TRBD1 (5 bases). The CDR3 loop spans 17 amino acids. Trimming removed 6 bases at V and 1 base at J, with 22 bases between. In germline, CDR1 is SGHVS, CDR2 FQNEAQ. The DNA of the CDR3 is TGTGCCAGCAGTCCCGGGCTGGACAAGCCGCGATCCTACGAGCAGTACTTC. Its translation is CASSPGLDKPRSYEQYF.

The rearrangement joins TRBV19 to TRBJ1-1; 7 positions agree with TRBD1. The ends lost 11 bases at V and 0 bases at J; junction bases unmatched: 6. Germline V gene sequence: CDR1 LNHDA, CDR2 SQIVND (reference sequence). CDR3 length: 13 amino acids. The CDR3 here is CASSGTVNTEAFF. In DNA form, the CDR3 reads TGTGCCTCGTCCGGGACAGTGAACACTGAAGCTTTCTTT.

This chain joins TRBV10-3 and TRBJ2-2; D gene ambiguous. With 2 bases removed from V and 3 bases from J, the gap between germline ends came to 7 bases. There are 14 residues in the CDR3. CDR1 and CDR2 from the germline V gene are ENHRY and SYGVKD. The CDR3 bases are TGTGCCATCAGTGAGCCTCAGTACACCGGGGAGCTGTTTTTT. Its protein is CAISEPQYTGELFF.

The chain employs TRBV10-3 and TRBJ2-6; D is unresolved. V was pared by 2 bases and J by 0 bases, with 2 bases between. Germline V gives CDR1 ENHRY, CDR2 SYGVKD. This CDR3 has 14 amino acids. CDR3 nucleotide sequence: TGTGCCATCAGTGAGCACTCTGGGGCCAACGTCCTGACTTTC. Encoded protein: CAISEHSGANVLTF.

V usage is TRBV5-5 and J usage is TRBJ1-1, with 12 bases that match TRBD1. This CDR3 comprises 15 residues. After removal of 4 bases from V and 3 bases from J, the junction contained 4 bases not matched to a gene. Germline V lookup: CDR1 SGHKS, CDR2 YYEKEE (reference sequence). The CDR3 is CASSPGQGADTEAFF. The CDR3 region has the DNA TGTGCCAGCAGCCCGGGACAGGGGGCTGACACTGAAGCTTTCTTT.

The J gene is TRBJ2-1, the V gene TRBV28, with D perhaps TRBD1 (6 bases). The CDR3 contains 16 residues. CDR1 is MDHEN and CDR2 is SYDVKM in the germline V gene. The V end was cut by 1 base, the J end by 0 bases, with 10 bases between. CDR3 sequence: CASSLFGQSSYNEQFF. CDR3 in DNA: TGTGCCAGCAGTTTATTCGGACAGAGCTCCTACAATGAGCAGTTCTTC.

The chain uses TRBV10-3 and TRBJ2-7; D possibly corresponds to TRBD1 (5 bases). V was shortened by 1 base and J by 2 bases, with 9 bases between the two germline ends. CDR1 and CDR2 from the germline V gene are ENHRY and SYGVKD. The length of the CDR3 is 14 residues. CDR3 DNA: TGTGCCATCAGTGAGTATGGGGCTACCTACGAGCAGTACTTC. This sequence encodes CAISEYGATYEQYF.

The gene calls are TRBV6-5 and TRBJ1-1; unclear D gene. This CDR3 has 15 residues. Trimming took 0 bases from V and 5 from J, leaving 13 bases between them. Germline V gene lookup returns CDR1 MNHEY and CDR2 SVGAGI. CDR3 region: CASSYSWSVGTEAFF. For the CDR3, the DNA is TGTGCCAGCAGTTACTCGTGGTCGGTGGGAACTGAAGCTTTCTTT.

The rearrangement uses TRBV28 and TRBJ2-7; a possible D gene is TRBD2 (5 bases). V shed 6 bases and J shed 1 base, with 10 bases lying between them. Germline V gives CDR1 MDHEN, CDR2 SYDVKM. CDR3 length: 13 amino acids. The CDR3 is CASRTKRSYEQYF. The CDR3, as DNA: TGTGCCAGCAGGACTAAGCGGTCCTACGAGCAGTACTTC.

The chain joins TRBV6-6 to TRBJ1-2; 11 bases match TRBD1. CDR1 and CDR2 from the germline V gene are MNHNY and SVGAGI (reference sequence). After removal of 8 bases from V and 8 bases from J, the junction contained 10 bases not matched to a gene. CDR3 length equals 14 residues. The chain's CDR3 is CASLVGTGGRGYTF. DNA for the CDR3: TGTGCCAGCCTGGTCGGGACAGGGGGACGAGGCTACACCTTC.

This clone appeared once. The genes are TRBV6-1 and TRBJ2-7, with 13 bases lining up with TRBD2. CDR3 size: 15 residues. V dropped 6 bases and J dropped 5; count of bases not matched to a gene: 7. Germline CDR1 reads MNHNS; CDR2 reads SASEGT. The CDR3 nucleotides are TGTGCCAGCAGCTCCGGGACTAGCGGGAACAACGAGCAGTACTTC. Translating it yields CASSSGTSGNNEQYF.